This T cell receptor (beta chain) was profiled in a study of PD-L1 blockade in urothelial cancer. As for the study in general: The year 2014 saw patients start atezolizumab, 1,200 mg intravenously every 3 weeks.

Profiled with immunoSEQ multiplex PCR; TCRdb holds only in-frame clones, not every one. This table holds some 50,000 clones, roughly 89% found once. The ends were cut back, 2 bases at V and 8 bases at J, with 18 bases in the middle. CDR3 length equals 15 residues. Germline-derived CDR1 and CDR2 are MDHEN and SYDVKM. The sample's time point: pretreatment peripheral blood. The patients had locally advanced or metastatic urothelial carcinoma. The receptor comes from a woman aged 55-70 years with urothelial cancer. The material was PBMCs, obtained around atezolizumab (anti-PD-L1) treatment. This chain connects TRBV28 to TRBJ1-2, with D unresolved. The CDR3 sequence is CASSLSGRAKGGYTF. The CDR3 nucleotides read TGTGCCAGCAGTTTAAGCGGTCGGGCTAAGGGAGGCTACACCTTC.